This passage covers 22 T cell receptor beta chains from one sample sequenced in a study of T cell responses to AZD1222 COVID-19 vaccine. Measured with immunoSEQ multiplex PCR; TCRdb has only the in-frame clones, and not every one. The sample lists tens of thousands of clones; 90% were seen once. This specimen was peripheral blood, taken 28 days after the second AZD1222 dose. The origin of the receptors is an adult who received the AZD1222 COVID-19 vaccine.

The chain uses TRBV9 and TRBJ2-2; 11 bases are shared with TRBD2. This CDR3 is built from 15 residues. V lost 4 bases to trimming and J lost 4 bases; unmatched junction nucleotides: 3. Germline CDR1 and CDR2: SGDLS and YYNGEE. The CDR3 reads CASSRLAGSTGELFF. CDR3 in DNA: TGTGCCAGCAGCAGACTAGCGGGGAGCACCGGGGAGCTGTTTTTT. Variable domain in full (rest from reference TRBV9 and TRBJ2-2): DSGVTQTPKHLITATGQRVTLRCSPRSGDLSVYWYQQSLDQGLQFLIQYYNGEERAKGNILERFSAQQFPDLHSELNLSSLELGDSALYFCASSRLAGSTGELFFGEGSRLTVL.

The chain is built from TRBV7-9 and TRBJ1-5; D uncertain. The germline gives CDR1 SEHNR, CDR2 FQNEAQ (reference sequence). Trimming removed 2 bases at V and 0 bases at J, with 2 bases between. The CDR3 is made up of 13 amino acids. CDR3 sequence: CASSLSSNQPQHF. The CDR3 nucleotides are TGTGCCAGCAGCTTATCTAGCAATCAGCCCCAGCATTTT.

The chain combines TRBV15 with TRBJ2-6, with D perhaps being TRBD1 or TRBD2 (7 bases each). V lost 0 bases and J 0 bases, leaving 21 bases between the germline ends. CDR1 and CDR2 from the germline V gene are LNHNV and YYDKDF (reference sequence). The CDR3 extends over 21 amino acids. The CDR3 here is CATSRDVWGGQIFSGANVLTF. The CDR3 nucleotides are TGTGCCACCAGCAGAGATGTATGGGGGGGACAGATCTTCTCTGGGGCCAACGTCCTGACTTTC.

This clone was picked up a small number of times. The chain combines TRBV7-3 with TRBJ2-2; D is perhaps TRBD1 (6 bases). The CDR3 runs to 15 residues. Germline V CDR1 and CDR2: SGHTA, FQGTGA. Trimming took off 2 bases at V and 1 base at J, with 8 bases between the two ends. The CDR3 region has the DNA TGTGCCAGCAGCTTAGTAGGGGGGAACACCGGGGAGCTGTTTTTT. Translated: CASSLVGGNTGELFF. Full variable domain (rest looked up from reference TRBV7-3 and TRBJ2-2): GAGVSQTPSNKVTEKGKYVELRCDPISGHTALYWYRQSLGQGPEFLIYFQGTGAADDSGLPNDRFFAVRPEGSVSTLKIQRTERGDSAVYLCASSLVGGNTGELFFGEGSRLTVL.

The chain is built from TRBV6-5 and TRBJ2-3, with D hard to call. Germline values: CDR1 MNHEY, CDR2 SVGAGI. The CDR3 length is 12 residues. The V end was cut by 6 bases, the J end by 5 bases, with 9 bases between. In nucleotides, the CDR3 is TGTGCCAGCAGACCTCCGGGAGATACGCAGTATTTT. Its protein product is CASRPPGDTQYF.

The V and J genes are TRBV19 and TRBJ2-3; 7 positions agree with TRBD1. CDR3 length: 15 residues. The junction had 7 bases not matched to a gene; V was cut back by 2 bases and J by 5 bases. Per germline, CDR1 LNHDA and CDR2 SQIVND (reference sequence). CDR3 sequence (DNA): TGTGCCAGTAGTATACCTTCAGGGGGTGTAGATACGCAGTATTTT. This translates into CASSIPSGGVDTQYF.

This chain links TRBV7-9 with TRBJ1-2, with 10 positions matching TRBD1. Germline assignment: CDR1 SEHNR and CDR2 FQNEAQ (reference sequence). V trimming: 4 bases; J trimming: 6 bases; junction bases outside the gene matches: 5. The CDR3 spans 14 residues. The CDR3 nucleotides read TGTGCCAGCAGCTACACCGGGACAGGGGATGGCTACACCTTC. Translated: CASSYTGTGDGYTF.

The rearrangement links TRBV5-6 to TRBJ1-4, with TRBD1 identical over 8 bases. J was trimmed by 7 bases and V by 4 bases; bases with no gene match: 6. Germline V gives CDR1 SGHDT, CDR2 YYEEEE. The CDR3 loop spans 14 amino acids. CDR3 in DNA: TGTGCCAGCAGCCATTGGGACAGGCCTGAAAAACTGTTTTTT. Translated, it gives CASSHWDRPEKLFF.

CDR3 amino acids: CASSYPQKSSYNEQFF. CDR3 coding DNA: TGTGCCAGCAGCTACCCACAAAAGAGCTCCTACAATGAGCAGTTCTTC. The genes are TRBV7-2 and TRBJ2-1; D is undetermined. V lost 4 bases and J lost 0, with 13 bases in between. Germline assignment: CDR1 SGHTA and CDR2 FQGNSA. This CDR3 spans 16 amino acids. The full variable domain, its missing parts supplied by reference TRBV7-2 and TRBJ2-1, is GAGVSQSPSNKVTEKGKDVELRCDPISGHTALYWYRQSLGQGLEFLIYFQGNSAPDKSGLPSDRFSAERTGGSVSTLTIQRTQQEDSAVYLCASSYPQKSSYNEQFFGPGTRLTVL.

CDR3 DNA: TGTGCCAGCAGCGTACAGCCTCCGAACACTGAAGCTTTCTTT. As protein: CASSVQPPNTEAFF. The chain employs TRBV7-2 and TRBJ1-1; D is unclear. CDR3 size: 14 residues. V lost 5 bases and J 1 base, leaving 11 bases between the germline ends. Germline loops: CDR1 SGHTA, CDR2 FQGNSA.

The CDR3 sequence: CASSVAAGPTYEQYF. The CDR3 bases are TGTGCCAGCAGCGTAGCGGCAGGCCCAACCTACGAGCAGTACTTC. The chain recombines TRBV9 with TRBJ2-7; D is ambiguous. The CDR3 is made up of 15 amino acids. CDR1 SGDLS and CDR2 YYNGEE come from the germline V gene. V was trimmed by 0 bases and J by 2 bases, leaving 12 bases between them.

The chain recombines TRBV3-1 (or the pseudogene TRBV3-2) with TRBJ2-7, with 10 bases aligning to TRBD2. Germline V lookup: CDR1 LGHDT, CDR2 YNNKEL (reference sequence). CDR3 length equals 15 residues. The J segment lost 7 bases and the V segment lost 0 bases, leaving 6 bases of the junction unmatched. CDR3 in DNA: TGTGCCAGCAGCCAAGAACGTAGCGGGGGGAGGGAGCAGTACTTC. Translating gives CASSQERSGGREQYF.

CDR3 residues: CASSLSLGDETQYF. In DNA, the CDR3 is TGTGCCAGCTCACTCTCTTTGGGGGATGAGACCCAGTACTTC. The genes are TRBV18 and TRBJ2-5, with D perhaps assigned TRBD1 or TRBD2 (5 bases each). CDR3 length equals 14 residues. Per germline, CDR1 KGHSH and CDR2 LQKENI. The germline V and J ends were trimmed by 4 bases and 5 bases, with 14 bases remaining between them. Drawing the rest from reference TRBV18 and TRBJ2-5, the complete variable domain is NAGVMQNPRHLVRRRGQEARLRCSPMKGHSHVYWYRQLPEEGLKFMVYLQKENIIDESGMPKERFSAEFPKEGPSILRIQQVVRGDSAAYFCASSLSLGDETQYFGPGTRLLVL.

This clone was counted a single time. This chain connects TRBV5-5 to TRBJ1-1, with D possibly being TRBD1 (5 bases). V shed 5 bases and J shed 6 bases, with 11 bases lying between them. CDR1 and CDR2 from the germline V gene are SGHKS and YYEKEE (reference sequence). The length of the CDR3 is 12 residues. The CDR3 DNA reads TGTGCCAGCAGTCCAGGGATTCCTGAAGCTTTCTTT. Encoded protein: CASSPGIPEAFF.

The J gene is TRBJ2-5, the V gene TRBV3-1 (or the pseudogene TRBV3-2), with 7 bases aligning to TRBD2. The CDR3 runs 13 residues. The V gene's germline CDR1 is LGHDT and CDR2 YNNKEL (reference sequence). With 4 bases clipped from V and 5 bases from J, the junction kept 4 bases outside the gene matches. In DNA form, the CDR3 reads TGTGCCAGCAGCCTCCGGGGGGAGGAGACCCAGTACTTC. It yields the protein CASSLRGEETQYF.

This chain joins TRBV9 and TRBJ2-3; D possibly corresponds to TRBD2 (6 bases). Germline CDR1 SGDLS, CDR2 YYNGEE. Trimming stripped 1 base from V and 1 base from J, with 19 bases between. This CDR3 has 18 amino acids. For the CDR3, the DNA is TGTGCCAGCAGCGTATCTTTCTCGGGAGCAATAGGCACAGATACGCAGTATTTT. Its protein is CASSVSFSGAIGTDTQYF.

Concerning this clone: Other DNA sequences within the sample encode an identical CDR3. CDR3 nucleotide sequence: TGTGCCAGCAGCTTGGGAGCGGGGGGCACCTACGAGCAGTACTTC. This translates into CASSLGAGGTYEQYF. The J gene is TRBJ2-7, the V gene TRBV5-6, with 9 nucleotides matching TRBD2. This CDR3 is built from 15 residues. V was pared by 0 bases and J by 2 bases, with 3 bases of the junction left unmatched. CDR1 is SGHDT and CDR2 is YYEEEE in the germline V gene.

This rearrangement joins TRBV4-3 to TRBJ1-5; D is perhaps TRBD1 (6 bases). V was cut by 1 base and J by 6 bases, with 10 bases left in between. From germline, CDR1 is LGHNA and CDR2 YSLEER. This CDR3 comprises 14 residues. In nucleotides, the CDR3 is TGCGCCAGCAGCCAAGTACAGGGAGGTCAGCCCCAGCATTTT. Translation: CASSQVQGGQPQHF.

V is TRBV19 and J is TRBJ1-4; D is ambiguous. There are 16 residues in the CDR3. Trimming left V 5 bases short and J 3 bases short, with 16 bases between. Germline V CDR1 and CDR2: LNHDA, SQIVND (reference sequence). The CDR3 DNA follows: TGTGCCAGTAGTCTCGGCCCGCAGGTGTCTAATGAAAAACTGTTTTTT. It codes for CASSLGPQVSNEKLFF.

In its sample, this clone was seen a few times. The chain joins TRBV5-6 to TRBJ1-1, with TRBD1 matching over 7 bases. Germline-derived CDR1 and CDR2 are SGHDT and YYEEEE. The CDR3 is made up of 17 amino acids. V lost 2 bases, J lost 0 bases, and 10 bases stayed unmatched. The CDR3 nucleotides read TGTGCCAGCAGCTTAGGGACAGCAGGACACTTGAACACTGAAGCTTTCTTT. It is translated as CASSLGTAGHLNTEAFF.

The genes are TRBV11-2 and TRBJ1-2; 7 bases are a match to TRBD1. Germline V lookup: CDR1 SGHAT, CDR2 FQNNGV. The junction had 0 bases not matched to a gene; V was cut back by 0 bases and J by 8 bases. The CDR3 loop spans 12 amino acids. In DNA, the CDR3 is TGTGCCAGCAGCTTAGAAGGGGGCGGCTACACCTTC. Protein product: CASSLEGGGYTF.

The chain links TRBV4-1 to TRBJ2-5; the match to TRBD2 covers 7 bases. Unmatched junction bases numbered 6, after V lost 1 base and J lost 4 bases. The V gene's germline CDR1 is MGHRA and CDR2 YSYEKL. This CDR3 contains 15 residues. The CDR3 DNA reads as TGCGCCAGCAGCCAAGCAACCCAGCGGGGAGAGACCCAGTACTTC. This sequence encodes CASSQATQRGETQYF.